This T cell receptor beta chain comes out of a study of T-cell memory formation after mild COVID-19. Study conclusions and caveats: Clones that contracted from day 15 to 85 were balanced CD4/CD8, while later expanders leaned CD4+.

From 5'RACE with constant-segment primers came TCR alpha and TCR beta cDNA libraries that carried sample barcodes and UMIs. From the 5' RACE reads, TCRdb called clonotypes with MiXCR, one entry per CDR3 protein. Among more than 15,000 distinct CDR3 sequences, approximately 20% were seen once, and the ten largest hold 55% to 70%. The CDR3 is made up of 13 amino acids. Germline assignment: CDR1 SGHRS and CDR2 YFSETQ. V was shortened by 0 bases and J by 4 bases, with 8 bases between the two germline ends. This clonotype has a count of ten or more. As yet, its antigen is unknown. Material for sequencing was PBMCs or a T cell subset sorted from them (not recorded which). This receptor was obtained from a man aged 18 to 29 who had mild COVID-19 (a few samples of this study predate the infection). Cell type and time point are not known. The chain employs TRBV5-1 and TRBJ2-7, with D possibly TRBD1 on 5 matching bases. The CDR3 DNA reads TGCGCCAGCAGCTTGGACAGGCGATACGAGCAGTACTTC. Encoded protein: CASSLDRRYEQYF.